The clone carrying this T cell receptor beta chain was detected ten times or more. The antigen is unknown. This sample is part of a study of blood T cells in healthy people across ages. General study points: Estimates based on one million T cells were treated as lower bounds.

The second PCR ran about 6 to 12 cycles with a sample-barcoded 5' primer and J-beta primers. A single record per CDR3 protein comes from TCRdb applying MiXCR to the 5' RACE reads. Among hundreds of thousands of distinct CDR3 sequences listed, less than 35% were seen once. The germline V and J ends were trimmed by 3 bases and 6 bases, with 15 bases remaining between them. The CDR3 extends over 13 amino acids. Germline CDR1 reads DFQATT; CDR2 reads SNEGSKA (reference sequence). The chain joins TRBV20-1 to TRBJ2-7, with unresolved D. The material sequenced was blood. The receptor's source is a woman of 80 years or more in good health. DNA of the CDR3: TGCAGTGCTAGTATAAACTCGATGAGCGAGCAGTACTTC. This sequence encodes CSASINSMSEQYF.